This T cell receptor (beta chain) is from a study of T cell clonality in common variable immunodeficiency. Study observations and caveats: CVID subjects had higher TCRbeta clonality than healthy controls, most marked in about a third. Reportedly, TCR beta sequences from common variable immunodeficiency showed fewer deletions and N-nucleotide insertions.

Sequencing was performed with immunoSEQ multiplex PCR; in TCRdb, only in-frame clones are kept and a portion is missing. This sample carries roughly 9,000 clones, none of them present only once. No CVID subject was ill or on immunomodulatory drugs when sampled. Heparinized whole blood, roughly 4.5 to 9 ml, came from each donor. This clone was recorded at least ten times. The antigen is undetermined. The read finishes 3 residues shy of the CDR3 end, and the germline J gene is used to complete it. CDR1 and CDR2 from the germline V gene are MNHNS and SASEGT. J lost 1 base, V lost 4 bases, and 0 bases had no gene match. CDR3 length: 16 amino acids.

This sequence originates from a human donor with common variable immunodeficiency. The sequencing sample was made of peripheral blood mononuclear cells. The chain is built from TRBV6-1 and TRBJ2-1; TRBD2 agrees at 14 bases. CDR3 DNA, as far as it was read: TGTGCCAGCAGTGGACTAGCGGGAGGGTCCTACAATGAG. Translation gives CASSGLAGGSYNE. The whole CDR3 sequence is CASSGLAGGSYNEQFF.